These T cell receptor beta chains were read from a single sample in a study of blood T cell repertoires in COVID-19. Generated by immunoSEQ multiplex PCR, the TCRdb table keeps only in-frame clones and is missing some. This sample has 300,000 to 500,000 clones, with around 87% found just once. Sequences were obtained from PBMCs or T cells enriched from blood (not recorded which). These receptors originate from a woman aged 25 to 39 with acute COVID-19. The CDR3 runs from the conserved cysteine through the conserved F or W. A D gene is named only where the DNA matches it firmly. Rows may omit the clone size; those that give it use once, few, many or a size class.

size,V,D,J,DNA,CDR3
.,TRBV10-2,.,TRBJ1-1,TGCGCCAGCAGCCGAAGCATGAACACTGAAGCTTTCTTT,CASSRSMNTEAFF
.,TRBV28,.,TRBJ1-5,TGTGCCAGCAGTTTATGGAAAGGGGATGTTTCTCATCAGCCCCAGCATTTT,CASSLWKGDVSHQPQHF
once,TRBV9,TRBD2,TRBJ2-3,TGTGCCAGCAGCGCTTACGGGGGGACCACAGATACGCAGTATTTT,CASSAYGGTTDTQYF
.,TRBV5-1,TRBD2,TRBJ2-3,TGCGCCAGCAGCTCAGGCGGGGGGGCTGGGGCAGATACGCAGTATTTT,CASSSGGGAGADTQYF
once,TRBV4-1,.,TRBJ1-3,TGCGCCAGCAGCCAAGTGGCAGGCTACGGAAACACCATATATTTT,CASSQVAGYGNTIYF
.,TRBV24-1,.,TRBJ1-2,TGTGCCACCAGTGATTATAGGGGAACCAACTATGGCTACACCTTC,CATSDYRGTNYGYTF
once,TRBV6-1,.,TRBJ1-4,TGTGCCAGCAGTGAAGTTTGGGGGCGAGAGAGTGAAAAACTGTTTTTT,CASSEVWGRESEKLFF
.,TRBV7-9,TRBD1,TRBJ1-4,TGTGCCAGCAGCCGTGCTTCCGGGACAGGGTTCGAAAAACTGTTTTTT,CASSRASGTGFEKLFF
.,TRBV6-5,TRBD2,TRBJ2-1,TGTGCCAGCGAACGACTAGCGGGGATCTACAATGAGCAGTTCTTC,CASERLAGIYNEQFF
.,TRBV7-2,.,TRBJ1-6,TGTGCCAGCAGCTTTGGGGCAGCCAGTTCACCCCTCCACTTT,CASSFGAASSPLHF
.,TRBV5-5,.,TRBJ1-5,TGTGCCAGCAGCAGCCATGCGGACAATCAGCCCCAGCATTTT,CASSSHADNQPQHF
.,TRBV2,.,TRBJ1-3,TGTGCCAGCAGCGCGTTAGCTGGAGGAAGGTATTTT,CASSALAGGRYF
.,TRBV7-9,TRBD1,TRBJ1-1,TGTGCCAGCAGCCCCGGACAGGGGTTGAACACTGAAGCTTTCTTT,CASSPGQGLNTEAFF
.,TRBV9,TRBD1,TRBJ1-1,TGTGCCAGCAGCCCCCGAGGGGGCCCCTTGAACACTGAAGCTTTCTTT,CASSPRGGPLNTEAFF
.,TRBV5-4,.,TRBJ1-2,TGTGCCAGCAGCCCTAGGGGCGGTTACGGCTACACCTTC,CASSPRGGYGYTF
.,TRBV5-1,.,TRBJ1-2,TGCGCCAGCAGCCCCAGCCACGGACAGCGGGGCTACACCTTC,CASSPSHGQRGYTF
.,TRBV5-4,.,TRBJ1-2,TGTGCCAGCAGCTTGACGGCAGGGCACTATGGCTACACCTTC,CASSLTAGHYGYTF
.,TRBV19,.,TRBJ1-6,TGTGCCAGTGTGGCTTCCTATAATTCACCCCTCCACTTT,CASVASYNSPLHF
.,TRBV29-1,.,TRBJ1-2,TGCAGCGTTGTAGGGGGGGCAGATAACTATGGCTACACCTTC,CSVVGGADNYGYTF
.,TRBV2,TRBD2,TRBJ2-1,TGTGCCAGCAGTGTACCGCGGGGGGGCTCCTACAATGAGCAGTTCTTC,CASSVPRGGSYNEQFF
.,TRBV5-1,.,TRBJ1-3,TGCGCCAGCAGCTTGGAAGGGGCCGACTCTGGAAACACCATATATTTT,CASSLEGADSGNTIYF
.,TRBV4-3,TRBD2,TRBJ2-7,TGCGCCAGCAGTCCTAGCGGGGGGGGCTCCTACGAGCAGTACTTC,CASSPSGGGSYEQYF
.,TRBV7-9,.,TRBJ2-3,TGTGCCAGCAGCTTAGTGGGGGGGCCATCAGATACGCAGTATTTT,CASSLVGGPSDTQYF
once,TRBV9,.,TRBJ2-7,TGTGCCAGCAGCGAAGAACAGGATGATTACGAGCAGTACTTC,CASSEEQDDYEQYF
.,TRBV15,.,TRBJ2-7,TGTGCCACCTTAGAGGGTGCCTACCCGGGCGAGCAGTACTTC,CATLEGAYPGEQYF
.,TRBV20-1,TRBD1,TRBJ2-7,TGCAGTGCTCGTGACAGGGGGAGGAGCTCCTACGAGCAGTACTTC,CSARDRGRSSYEQYF
.,TRBV5-1,TRBD1,TRBJ2-7,TGCGCCAGCAGCCGTGAGCAGGGGGCCTTCTACGAGCAGTACTTC,CASSREQGAFYEQYF
.,TRBV4-3,.,TRBJ1-1,TGCGCCAGCAGCCAGGTAGGGGTCGCTAGAGCTGGAGCTTTCTTT,CASSQVGVARAGAFF
.,TRBV2,.,TRBJ2-3,TGTGCCAGCAGCGGGTCGAATACGCAGTATTTT,CASSGSNTQYF
.,TRBV10-3,.,TRBJ2-7,TGTGCCATCAGGCCCCGGGACACGCCTCACCCGCAGTACTTC,CAIRPRDTPHPQYF
once,TRBV6-5,.,TRBJ1-6,TGTGCCAGCTGGACACCTTATTCACCCCTCCACTTT,CASWTPYSPLHF
.,TRBV27,.,TRBJ1-1,TGTGCCAGCAGTTTAATTACGGGGGGCGAAGGTACTGAAGCTTTCTTT,CASSLITGGEGTEAFF
.,TRBV13,.,TRBJ2-5,TGTGCCAGCAGCTTAGGTGGCGGTAAAGAGACCCAGTACTTC,CASSLGGGKETQYF